The text below deals with one T cell receptor beta chain. Its antigen is still unknown. CDR1 and CDR2 from the germline V gene are MNHNS and SASEGT. This CDR3 contains 15 residues. cDNA was made in eight separate reactions per sample. For each CDR3 protein, TCRdb gives one entry from its re-call of the 5' RACE reads, without DNA. The sample has 210,000 or so distinct CDR3 sequences. The sample originates from a study of monozygotic twins with inflammatory bowel disease. General study points: Those with IBD had lower TCRbeta diversity (inverse Simpson) than their healthy co-twins did.

This clonotype originated in a human donor with ulcerative colitis or Crohn's disease, or a healthy co-twin of an affected twin (not recorded which). This rearrangement joins TRBV6-1 to TRBJ1-5. Sequenced sample: blood. CDR3 residues: CASRWVSGSNQPQHF.